The 8 T cell receptor beta chains below were found in one sample sequenced in a study of Ad26.COV2.S vaccination and SARS-CoV-2 variants. Using immunoSEQ multiplex PCR, the repertoire was profiled, and TCRdb retains in-frame clones only, with some absent. The sample lists hundreds of thousands of clones, around 92% seen once, with less than 2% in the top ten. Documented treatment: around 19 received Ad26.COV2.S at low or high dose, single or two shots; several received placebo; per-sample allocation not given. The samples were gathered on day 63 after the first injection of vaccine or placebo. Specimen: peripheral blood, collected in a trial of Ad26.COV2.S vaccine versus placebo. The receptors stem from a person aged 18-60 years who received the Ad26.COV2.S COVID-19 vaccine or a placebo.

The genes are TRBV7-8 and TRBJ2-1; unclear D gene. V lost 6 bases and J 7 bases, leaving 13 bases between the germline ends. CDR3 size: 13 residues. The germline V gene has CDR1 SGHVS and CDR2 FQNEAQ. CDR3: CASSLRDLNEQFF. The CDR3 nucleotides are TGTGCCAGCAGTTTAAGGGATCTGAATGAGCAGTTCTTC. The full variable domain, rest sourced from reference TRBV7-8 and TRBJ2-1, is GAGVSQSPRYKVAKRGQDVALRCDPISGHVSLFWYQQALGQGPEFLTYFQNEAQLDKSGLPSDRFFAERPEGSVSTLKIQRTQQEDSAVYLCASSLRDLNEQFFGPGTRLTVL.

J is TRBJ2-7 and V is TRBV15; D gene uncertain. The germline V and J ends were trimmed by 11 bases and 3 bases, with 8 bases remaining between them. The CDR3 length is 10 residues. CDR1 and CDR2 from the germline V gene are LNHNV and YYDKDF (reference sequence). CDR3 nucleotide sequence: TGTGCCCTGGTGGACTACGAGCAGTACTTC. This encodes CALVDYEQYF.

The chain is built from TRBV3-1 (or the pseudogene TRBV3-2) and TRBJ2-1; D remains ambiguous. The ends were cut back, 1 base at V and 7 bases at J, with 14 bases in the middle. The germline gives CDR1 LGHDT, CDR2 YNNKEL (reference sequence). CDR3 length equals 15 residues. CDR3 sequence (DNA): TGTGCCAGCAGCCAAGGGGTTGCCGAGTGGAATGAGCAGTTCTTC. It specifies CASSQGVAEWNEQFF.

This clone has a handful of counts. The V and J genes are TRBV10-1 and TRBJ1-5; the match to TRBD1 covers 7 bases. The junction had 6 bases not matched to a gene; V was cut back by 9 bases and J by 1 base. Germline V gene sequence: CDR1 WNHNN, CDR2 SYGVQD (reference sequence). The CDR3 contains 14 residues. The CDR3 DNA follows: TGCGCCAGAGAACGGGACAGAAGCAATCAGCCCCAGCATTTT. It specifies CARERDRSNQPQHF.

The V gene is TRBV7-2, the J gene TRBJ2-3, with D unresolved. V gave up 5 bases and J gave up 2 bases, with 8 bases separating them. Germline-derived CDR1 and CDR2 are SGHTA and FQGNSA. The CDR3 is made up of 13 amino acids. The DNA of the CDR3 is TGTGCCAGCAGCCGCCACTCCACAGATACGCAGTATTTT. It encodes CASSRHSTDTQYF.

The V gene is TRBV6-2 or TRBV6-3, the J gene TRBJ1-2; the D is unclear. Trimming pared 2 bases from V and 2 bases from J, leaving 15 bases between. Germline values: CDR1 MNHEY, CDR2 SVGEGT. There are 16 residues in the CDR3. The CDR3 DNA sequence: TGTGCCAGCAGTTACCCGACGAGAGAGTGGAACTATGGCTACACCTTC. Its protein is CASSYPTREWNYGYTF.

This chain connects TRBV13 to TRBJ2-3; the D gene could be TRBD1 or TRBD2 (6 bases each). Germline CDR1 is PRHDT and CDR2 is FYEKMQ (reference sequence). This CDR3 region has 17 residues. Between the trimmed V and J ends, which lost 5 bases and 3 bases, there was a span of 21 bases. CDR3 DNA: TGTGCCAGCAGCCCCGAATGGGGGGCCCATGGTACAGATACGCAGTATTTT. Encoded protein: CASSPEWGAHGTDTQYF. The variable domain in full, completed from reference TRBV13 and TRBJ2-3, reads AAGVIQSPRHLIKEKRETATLKCYPIPRHDTVYWYQQGPGQDPQFLISFYEKMQSDKGSIPDRFSAQQFSDYHSELNMSSLELGDSALYFCASSPEWGAHGTDTQYFGPGTRLTVL.

This clone has just a few counts. The V and J genes are TRBV10-2 and TRBJ1-4, with 7 positions matching TRBD1. The CDR3 loop spans 15 amino acids. Germline CDR1 reads WSHSY; CDR2 reads SAAADI. With 10 bases clipped from V and 8 bases from J, the junction kept 16 bases outside the gene matches. In nucleotides, the CDR3 is TGCGCCACAGCAAGCGAACGGACAGGACTCGAAAAACTGTTTTTT. Protein sequence: CATASERTGLEKLFF.